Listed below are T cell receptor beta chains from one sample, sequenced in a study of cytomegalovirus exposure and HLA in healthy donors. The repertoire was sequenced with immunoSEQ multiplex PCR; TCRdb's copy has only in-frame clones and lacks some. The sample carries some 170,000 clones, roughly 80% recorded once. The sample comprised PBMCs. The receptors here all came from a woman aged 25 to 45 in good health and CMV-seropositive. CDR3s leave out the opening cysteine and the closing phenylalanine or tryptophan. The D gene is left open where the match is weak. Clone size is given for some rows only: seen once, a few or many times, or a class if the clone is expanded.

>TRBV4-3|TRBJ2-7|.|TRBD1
ASSHAMPGQRAYEQY
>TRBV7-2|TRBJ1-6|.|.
ASSLSQGTLH
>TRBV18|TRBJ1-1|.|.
ASSPTLNTEAF
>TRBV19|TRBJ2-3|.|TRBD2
ASSLLATSTDTQY
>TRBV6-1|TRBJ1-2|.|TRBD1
ASTPRDSLYGYT
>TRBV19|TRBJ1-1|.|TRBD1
ATTGDNANTEAF
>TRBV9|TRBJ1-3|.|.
ASSPRTATNSGNTIY
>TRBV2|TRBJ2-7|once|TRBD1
ASSEGQGGEQY
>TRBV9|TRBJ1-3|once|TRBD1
ASGTAGNTIY
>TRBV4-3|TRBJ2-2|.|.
ASSQVGRGDGELF
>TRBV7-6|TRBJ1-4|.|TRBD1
ASSLLSGTGEKLF
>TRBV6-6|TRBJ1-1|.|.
ASSTRGVSF
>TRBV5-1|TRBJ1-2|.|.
ASSLAARANYGYT
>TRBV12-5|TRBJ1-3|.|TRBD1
ASGPGTGAGNTIY
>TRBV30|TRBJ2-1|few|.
AWSVTGNEQF
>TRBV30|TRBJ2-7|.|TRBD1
ARGQGGPEQY
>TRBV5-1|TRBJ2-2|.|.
ASSRGWGNTGELF
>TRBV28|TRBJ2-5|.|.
ASSSPVEETQY
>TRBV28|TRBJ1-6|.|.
ASSLSSYNSPLH
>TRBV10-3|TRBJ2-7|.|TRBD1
AISDKGTGTYEQY
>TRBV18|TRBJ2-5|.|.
ASSPGLGSGETQY
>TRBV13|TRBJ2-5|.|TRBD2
ASSPRLAGEETQY
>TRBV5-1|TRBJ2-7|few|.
ASSLAQGRNYEQY
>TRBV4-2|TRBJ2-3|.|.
ASSPTGTSQGTDTQY
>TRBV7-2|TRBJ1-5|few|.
ASSSTRWDQPQH
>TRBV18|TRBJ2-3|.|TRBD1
ASSPNAIRQGFSTDTQY
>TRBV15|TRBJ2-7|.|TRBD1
ATSRDRTGWY
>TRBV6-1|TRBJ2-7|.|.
ASSGGPSSYEQY
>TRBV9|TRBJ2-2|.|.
ASSRGGGELF
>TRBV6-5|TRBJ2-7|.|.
ASSYRGFRSYEQY
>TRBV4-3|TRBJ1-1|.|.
ASSQDSGGYTEAF
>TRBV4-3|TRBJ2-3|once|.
ASSQEFNTDTQY
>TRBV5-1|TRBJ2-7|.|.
ASSFTIGSYEQY
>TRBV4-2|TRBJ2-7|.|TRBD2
ASSQAHGGGAYEQY
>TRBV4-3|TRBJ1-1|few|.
ASSQTPHQGNTEAF
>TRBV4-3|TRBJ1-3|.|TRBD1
ASSFDRGLNTIY
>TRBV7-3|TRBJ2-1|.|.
ASSSYYNEQF
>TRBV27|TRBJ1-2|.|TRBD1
ASSLRGDSANYGYT
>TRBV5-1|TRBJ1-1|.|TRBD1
ASSWTGGRTNTEAF
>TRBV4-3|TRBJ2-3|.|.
ASSQVGASTQY
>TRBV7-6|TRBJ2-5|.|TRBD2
ASSRLAGVQETQY
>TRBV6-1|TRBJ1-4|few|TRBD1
ASSGGTGGAFEKLF
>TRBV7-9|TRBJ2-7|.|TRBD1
ASSLVGDRWPNEQY